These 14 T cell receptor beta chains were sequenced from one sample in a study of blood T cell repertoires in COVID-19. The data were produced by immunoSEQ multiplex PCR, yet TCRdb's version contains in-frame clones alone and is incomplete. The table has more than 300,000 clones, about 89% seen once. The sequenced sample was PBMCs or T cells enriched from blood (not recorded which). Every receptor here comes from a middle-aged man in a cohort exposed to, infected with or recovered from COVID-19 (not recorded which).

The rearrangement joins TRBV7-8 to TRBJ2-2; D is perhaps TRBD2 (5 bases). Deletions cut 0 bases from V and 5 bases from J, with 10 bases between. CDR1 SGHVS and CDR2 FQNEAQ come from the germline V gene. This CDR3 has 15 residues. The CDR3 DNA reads TGTGCCAGCAGCTTAGCTTCTAGCAGGACCGGGGAGCTGTTTTTT. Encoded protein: CASSLASSRTGELFF.

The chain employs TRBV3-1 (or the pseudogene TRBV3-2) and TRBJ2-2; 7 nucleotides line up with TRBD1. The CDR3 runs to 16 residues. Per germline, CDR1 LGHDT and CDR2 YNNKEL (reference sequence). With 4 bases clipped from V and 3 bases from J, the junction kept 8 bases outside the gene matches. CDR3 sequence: CASSRQQGLYTGELFF. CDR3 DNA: TGTGCCAGCAGCCGTCAACAGGGGTTGTACACCGGGGAGCTGTTTTTT.

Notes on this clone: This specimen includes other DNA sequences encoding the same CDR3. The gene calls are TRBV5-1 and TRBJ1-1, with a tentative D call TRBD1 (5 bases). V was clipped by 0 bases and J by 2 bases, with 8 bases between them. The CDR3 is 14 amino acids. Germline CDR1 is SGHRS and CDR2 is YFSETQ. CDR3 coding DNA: TGCGCCAGCAGCTTGGACGGGGGAAACACTGAAGCTTTCTTT. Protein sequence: CASSLDGGNTEAFF.

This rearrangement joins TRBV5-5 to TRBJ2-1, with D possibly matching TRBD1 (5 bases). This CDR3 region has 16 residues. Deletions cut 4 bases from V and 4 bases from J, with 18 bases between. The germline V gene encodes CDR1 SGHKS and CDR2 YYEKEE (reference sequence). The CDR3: CASSLTGRANYNEQFF. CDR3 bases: TGTGCCAGCAGCCTGACTGGCAGGGCGAATTACAATGAGCAGTTCTTC.

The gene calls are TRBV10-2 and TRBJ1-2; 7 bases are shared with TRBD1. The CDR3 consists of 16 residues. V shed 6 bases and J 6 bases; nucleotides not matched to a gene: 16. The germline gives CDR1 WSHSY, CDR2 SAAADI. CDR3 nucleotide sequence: TGCGCCAGCAGCCCCGGGACAGCAATTTTTGGGGATGGCTACACCTTC. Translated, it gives CASSPGTAIFGDGYTF.

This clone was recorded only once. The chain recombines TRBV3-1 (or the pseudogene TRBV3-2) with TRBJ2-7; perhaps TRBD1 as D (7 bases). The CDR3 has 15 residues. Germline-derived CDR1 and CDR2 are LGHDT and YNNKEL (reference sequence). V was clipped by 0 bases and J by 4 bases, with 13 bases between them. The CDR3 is CASSQESGGIYEQYF. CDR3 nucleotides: TGTGCCAGCAGCCAAGAGTCAGGGGGGATATACGAGCAGTACTTC.

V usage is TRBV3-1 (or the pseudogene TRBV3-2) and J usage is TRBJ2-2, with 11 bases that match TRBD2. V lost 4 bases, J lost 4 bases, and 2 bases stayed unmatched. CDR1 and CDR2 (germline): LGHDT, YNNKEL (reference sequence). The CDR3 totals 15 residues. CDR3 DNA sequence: TGTGCCAGCAGCCGTAGCGGGAGGGTCACCGGGGAGCTGTTTTTT. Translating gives CASSRSGRVTGELFF.

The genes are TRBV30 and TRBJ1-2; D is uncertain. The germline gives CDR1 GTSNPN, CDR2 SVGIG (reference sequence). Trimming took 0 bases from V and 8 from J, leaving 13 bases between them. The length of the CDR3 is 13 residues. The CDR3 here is CAWSVGQADGYTF. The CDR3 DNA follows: TGTGCCTGGAGTGTGGGCCAGGCCGACGGCTACACCTTC.

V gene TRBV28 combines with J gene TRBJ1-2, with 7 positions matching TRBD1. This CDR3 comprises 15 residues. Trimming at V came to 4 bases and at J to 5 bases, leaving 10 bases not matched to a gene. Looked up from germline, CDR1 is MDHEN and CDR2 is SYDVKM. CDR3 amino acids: CASSWGTVRGYGYTF. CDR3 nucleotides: TGTGCCAGCAGTTGGGGGACAGTTCGGGGATATGGCTACACCTTC.

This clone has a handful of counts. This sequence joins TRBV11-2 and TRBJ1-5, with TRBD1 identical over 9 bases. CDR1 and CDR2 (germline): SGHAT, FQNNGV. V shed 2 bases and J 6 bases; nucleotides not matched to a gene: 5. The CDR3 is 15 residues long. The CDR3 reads CASSLSQGAGQPQHF. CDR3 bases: TGTGCCAGCAGCTTATCACAGGGGGCGGGTCAGCCCCAGCATTTT.

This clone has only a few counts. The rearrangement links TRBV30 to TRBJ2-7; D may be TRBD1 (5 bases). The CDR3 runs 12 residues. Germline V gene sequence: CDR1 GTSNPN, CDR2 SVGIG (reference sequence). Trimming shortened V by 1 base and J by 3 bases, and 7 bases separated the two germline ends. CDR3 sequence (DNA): TGTGCCTGGAGTGGTACAGGCTACGAGCAGTACTTC. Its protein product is CAWSGTGYEQYF.

The DNA of the CDR3 is TGCGCCAGCAGTCACGGAGCAACTAATGAAAAACTGTTTTTT. Amino acid sequence: CASSHGATNEKLFF. V usage is TRBV5-1 and J usage is TRBJ1-4; D unclear. V dropped 5 bases and J dropped 0 bases, with 8 bases sitting between them. This CDR3 comprises 14 residues. The germline V gene has CDR1 SGHRS and CDR2 YFSETQ.

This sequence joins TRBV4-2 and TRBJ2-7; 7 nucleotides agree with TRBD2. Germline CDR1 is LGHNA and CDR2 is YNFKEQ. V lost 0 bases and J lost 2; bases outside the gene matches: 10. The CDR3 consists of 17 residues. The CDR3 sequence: CASSQDTQRGTPYEQYF. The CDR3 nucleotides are TGTGCCAGCAGCCAAGATACCCAGCGGGGTACCCCCTACGAGCAGTACTTC.

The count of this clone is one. In DNA form, the CDR3 reads TGTGCCAGCAGCAGGGGCAGGGTCCACGAGCAGTACTTC. Translated, it gives CASSRGRVHEQYF. The J gene is TRBJ2-7, the V gene TRBV3-1 (or the pseudogene TRBV3-2); a possible D gene is TRBD1 (5 bases). CDR3 size: 13 residues. Deletions cut 5 bases from V and 5 bases from J, with 13 bases between. The germline V gene has CDR1 LGHDT and CDR2 YNNKEL (reference sequence).